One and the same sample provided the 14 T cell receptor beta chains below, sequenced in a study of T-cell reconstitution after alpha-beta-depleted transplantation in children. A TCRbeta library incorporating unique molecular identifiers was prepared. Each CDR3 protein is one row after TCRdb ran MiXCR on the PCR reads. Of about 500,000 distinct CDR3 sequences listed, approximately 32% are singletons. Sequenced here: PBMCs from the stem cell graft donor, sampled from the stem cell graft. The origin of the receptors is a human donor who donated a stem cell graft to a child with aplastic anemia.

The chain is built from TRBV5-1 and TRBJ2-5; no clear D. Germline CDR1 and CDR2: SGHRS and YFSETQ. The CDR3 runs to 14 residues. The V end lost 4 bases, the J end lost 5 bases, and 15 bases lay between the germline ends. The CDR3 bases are TGCGCCAGCAGCCCGCTGGAAGTAGGCGAGACCCAGTACTTC. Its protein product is CASSPLEVGETQYF.

CDR3 in DNA: TGTGCCAGCAGCTTGGAGTGGGGACAGCCCCAGCATTTT. It yields the protein CASSLEWGQPQHF. The chain links TRBV5-5 to TRBJ1-5; D unclear. The V end was cut by 0 bases, the J end by 7 bases, with 8 bases between. Germline loops: CDR1 SGHKS, CDR2 YYEKEE (reference sequence). The CDR3 covers 13 residues.

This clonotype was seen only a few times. CDR3: CASSPPGSGRAPGELFF. The CDR3 nucleotides read TGTGCCAGCAGCCCCCCTGGTAGCGGGAGGGCCCCCGGGGAGCTGTTTTTT. The V and J genes are TRBV5-5 and TRBJ2-2; 11 nucleotides line up with TRBD2. Germline CDR1 reads SGHKS; CDR2 reads YYEKEE (reference sequence). The ends lost 4 bases at V and 6 bases at J; junction bases unmatched: 11. CDR3 length: 17 amino acids.

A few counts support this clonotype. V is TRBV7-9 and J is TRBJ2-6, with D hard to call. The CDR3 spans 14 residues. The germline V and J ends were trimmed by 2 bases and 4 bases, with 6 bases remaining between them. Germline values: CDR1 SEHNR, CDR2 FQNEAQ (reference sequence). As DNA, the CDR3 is TGTGCCAGCAGCTTACCAGCAGGGGCCAACGTCCTGACTTTC. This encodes CASSLPAGANVLTF.

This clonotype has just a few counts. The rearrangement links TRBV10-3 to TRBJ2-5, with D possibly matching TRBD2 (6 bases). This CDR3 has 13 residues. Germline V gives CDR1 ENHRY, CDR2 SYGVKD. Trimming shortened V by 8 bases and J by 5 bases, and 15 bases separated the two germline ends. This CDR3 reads CAISGEVMETQYF. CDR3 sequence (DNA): TGTGCCATCTCCGGGGAGGTCATGGAGACCCAGTACTTC.

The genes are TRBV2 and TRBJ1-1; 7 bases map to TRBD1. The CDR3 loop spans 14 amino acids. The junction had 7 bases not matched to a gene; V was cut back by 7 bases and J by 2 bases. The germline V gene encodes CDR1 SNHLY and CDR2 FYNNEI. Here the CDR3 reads CASNQGTVNTEAFF. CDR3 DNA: TGTGCCAGCAACCAGGGGACAGTCAACACTGAAGCTTTCTTT.

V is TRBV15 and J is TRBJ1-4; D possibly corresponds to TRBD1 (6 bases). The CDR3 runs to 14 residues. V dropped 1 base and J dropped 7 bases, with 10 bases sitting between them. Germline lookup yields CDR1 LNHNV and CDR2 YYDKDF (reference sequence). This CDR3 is CATSRALDSEKLFF. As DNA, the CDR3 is TGTGCCACCAGCAGAGCACTGGACAGTGAAAAACTGTTTTTT.

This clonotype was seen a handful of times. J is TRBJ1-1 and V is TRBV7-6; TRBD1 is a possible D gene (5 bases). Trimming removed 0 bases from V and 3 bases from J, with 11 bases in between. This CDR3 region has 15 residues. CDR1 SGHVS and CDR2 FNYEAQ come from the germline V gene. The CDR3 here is CASSLAWGADTEAFF. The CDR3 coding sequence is TGTGCCAGCAGCTTAGCATGGGGCGCGGACACTGAAGCTTTCTTT.

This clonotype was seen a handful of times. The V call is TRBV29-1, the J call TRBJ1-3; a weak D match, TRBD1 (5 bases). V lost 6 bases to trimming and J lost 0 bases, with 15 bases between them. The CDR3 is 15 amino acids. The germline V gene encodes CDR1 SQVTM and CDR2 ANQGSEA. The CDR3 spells CSVIAGIPSGNTIYF. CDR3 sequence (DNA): TGCAGCGTCATCGCAGGGATACCCTCTGGAAACACCATATATTTT.

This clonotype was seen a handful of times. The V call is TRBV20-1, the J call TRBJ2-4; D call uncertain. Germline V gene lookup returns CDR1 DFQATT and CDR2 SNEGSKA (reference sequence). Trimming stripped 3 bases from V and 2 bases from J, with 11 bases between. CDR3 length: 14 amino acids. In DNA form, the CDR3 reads TGCAGTGCTAGTAGCCCTAATCCCAAAAACATTCAGTACTTC. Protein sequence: CSASSPNPKNIQYF.

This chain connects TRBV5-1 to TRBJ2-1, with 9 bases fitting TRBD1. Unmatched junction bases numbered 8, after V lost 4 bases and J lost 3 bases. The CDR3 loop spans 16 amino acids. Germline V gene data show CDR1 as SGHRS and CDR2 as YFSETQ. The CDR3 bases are TGCGCCAGCAGCCCCAGGGGACAGGGAGACTACAATGAGCAGTTCTTC. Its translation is CASSPRGQGDYNEQFF. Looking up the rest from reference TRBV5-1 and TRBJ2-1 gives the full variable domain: KAGVTQTPRYLIKTRGQQVTLSCSPISGHRSVSWYQQTPGQGLQFLFEYFSETQRNKGNFPGRFSGRQFSNSRSEMNVSTLELGDSALYLCASSPRGQGDYNEQFFGPGTRLTVL.

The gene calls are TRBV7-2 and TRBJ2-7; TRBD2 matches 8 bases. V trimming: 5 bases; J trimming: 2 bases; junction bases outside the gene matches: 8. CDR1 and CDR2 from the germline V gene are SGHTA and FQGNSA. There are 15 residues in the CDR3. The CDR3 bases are TGTGCCAGCAGCCACGACCGTAGCGGGACCTACGAGCAGTACTTC. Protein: CASSHDRSGTYEQYF. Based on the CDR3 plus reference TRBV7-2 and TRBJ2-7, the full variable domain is GAGVSQSPSNKVTEKGKDVELRCDPISGHTALYWYRQSLGQGLEFLIYFQGNSAPDKSGLPSDRFSAERTGGSVSTLTIQRTQQEDSAVYLCASSHDRSGTYEQYFGPGTRLTVT.

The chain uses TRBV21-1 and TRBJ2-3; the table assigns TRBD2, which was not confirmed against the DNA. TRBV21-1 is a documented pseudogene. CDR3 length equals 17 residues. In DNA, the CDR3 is TGTGCCAGCAGCGTAAAACTAGCGGGAGGCTCTCGGGATACGCAGTATTTT. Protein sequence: CASSVKLAGGSRDTQYF.

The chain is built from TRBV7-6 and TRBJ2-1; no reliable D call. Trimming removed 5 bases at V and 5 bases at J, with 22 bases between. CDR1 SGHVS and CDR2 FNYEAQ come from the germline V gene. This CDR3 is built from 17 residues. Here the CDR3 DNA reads TGTGCCAGCAGCGTAACTCTGGCCTTCCCTCAGGACAATGAGCAGTTCTTC. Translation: CASSVTLAFPQDNEQFF. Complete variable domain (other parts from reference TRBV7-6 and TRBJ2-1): GAGVSQSPRYKVTKRGQDVALRCDPISGHVSLYWYRQALGQGPEFLTYFNYEAQQDKSGLPNDRFSAERPEGSISTLTIQRTEQRDSAMYRCASSVTLAFPQDNEQFFGPGTRLTVL.